This TCR beta chain is drawn from a study of HIV-infected patients and healthy controls. For the study at large: In about 90% of the 16 patients, CD4 counts climbed slightly after three months but remained subnormal.

Reverse transcription used around 500 ng RNA and constant-region primers for alpha and beta. Using multiplexing indices, alpha and beta chain libraries were generated apart by chain-specific third strand synthesis. TCRdb re-derived calls from the 5' RACE reads in MiXCR, one entry per CDR3 protein. The table lists around 4,900 distinct CDR3 sequences, roughly 5.5% of them singletons. General observations from the study: Apparent post-therapy Gini recovery among HIV-infected patients was not reproduced with size-matched repertoires.

This clonotype was seen ten or more times. Its antigen is as yet unknown. Trimming removed 1 base at V and 2 bases at J, with 10 bases between. CDR3 size: 15 residues. Germline CDR1 reads SGDLS; CDR2 reads YYNGEE. Antiretroviral therapy had run roughly three months, about 14 weeks, before follow-up blood collection. All unsorted peripheral T cells were captured because whole blood was used without fractionation. The rearrangement links TRBV9 to TRBJ2-1; D could derive from TRBD1 or TRBD2 (5 bases each). The specimen was blood, collected during antiretroviral therapy. The receptor was derived from an adult with HIV infection. The CDR3 sequence is CASSVRGQTYNEQFF. For the CDR3, the DNA is TGTGCCAGCAGCGTACGGGGCCAGACCTACAATGAGCAGTTCTTC.